These 21 T cell receptor beta chains originate from one sample sequenced in a study of neurological immune-mediated disorders. MiXCR, run by TCRdb on the 5' RACE reads, gives a single entry per CDR3 protein. The table has about 80,000 distinct CDR3 sequences, about 9% seen once. The sequencing sample was made of PBMCs. These receptors all come from a man in his forties or fifties in good health.

The chain is built from TRBV18 and TRBJ2-2; D call uncertain. The V end was cut by 4 bases, the J end by 0 bases, with 6 bases between. The CDR3 spans 14 residues. Germline-derived CDR1 and CDR2 are KGHSH and LQKENI. This CDR3 is CASSLLTNTGELFF. DNA for the CDR3: TGTGCCAGCTCACTTTTAACGAACACCGGGGAGCTGTTTTTT.

This clonotype was observed many times. V and J are TRBV29-1 and TRBJ2-1; 9 nucleotides line up with TRBD2. This CDR3 has 16 amino acids. After removal of 1 base from V and 0 bases from J, the junction contained 4 bases not matched to a gene. Looked up from germline, CDR1 is SQVTM and CDR2 is ANQGSEA. CDR3 in amino acids: CSVEVGGRVSYNEQFF. For the CDR3, the DNA is TGCAGCGTTGAAGTTGGCGGGAGGGTCTCCTACAATGAGCAGTTCTTC.

The chain carries TRBV7-9 and TRBJ1-1; D is unclear. The germline gives CDR1 SEHNR, CDR2 FQNEAQ (reference sequence). The CDR3 has 13 residues. Trimming removed 1 base at V and 3 bases at J, with 6 bases between. The CDR3 nucleotides are TGTGCCAGCAGCTTAGAGTGGGACACTGAAGCTTTCTTT. Amino acids: CASSLEWDTEAFF. Filled out from reference TRBV7-9 and TRBJ1-1, the complete variable domain reads DTGVSQNPRHKITKRGQNVTFRCDPISEHNRLYWYRQTLGQGPEFLTYFQNEAQLEKSRLLSDRFSAERPKGSFSTLEIQRTEQGDSAMYLCASSLEWDTEAFFGQGTRLTVV.

This clonotype was detected only a few times. This chain joins TRBV7-2 and TRBJ2-2; 10 bases line up with TRBD2. The CDR3 has 16 amino acids. Germline V lookup: CDR1 SGHTA, CDR2 FQGNSA. The V segment lost 0 bases and the J segment 4 bases; nucleotides outside the gene matches: 2. The DNA for the CDR3 is TGTGCCAGCAGCTTAGCGGGACTAGCGAGCACCGGGGAGCTGTTTTTT. Protein sequence: CASSLAGLASTGELFF.

This clonotype was observed at least ten times. The chain is built from TRBV29-1 and TRBJ2-2; 9 bases match TRBD1. V shed 6 bases, J shed 0 bases, and the junction held 2 bases outside the gene matches. Germline loops: CDR1 SQVTM, CDR2 ANQGSEA. The CDR3 consists of 14 residues. The CDR3 nucleotides are TGCAGCGTAAGGACAGGGGCGAACACCGGGGAGCTGTTTTTT. Its protein is CSVRTGANTGELFF.

In this sample, this clonotype turned up many times. The rearrangement joins TRBV12-3 or TRBV12-4 to TRBJ2-1; TRBD1 matches at 8 bases. V lost 7 bases to trimming and J lost 7 bases; unmatched junction nucleotides: 12. The CDR3 runs 15 residues. CDR3 in amino acids: CASTLFGQGWNEQFF. CDR3 coding DNA: TGTGCCAGCACCCTCTTCGGACAGGGTTGGAATGAGCAGTTCTTC.

This clonotype was observed many times. CDR3 nucleotide sequence: TGCAGTGCTAGTTCCGGGTCTAGCAATCAGCCCCAGCATTTT. Protein product: CSASSGSSNQPQHF. The chain carries TRBV20-1 and TRBJ1-5; D is uncertain. V was clipped by 3 bases and J by 0 bases, with 9 bases between them. This CDR3 region has 14 residues. The germline gives CDR1 DFQATT, CDR2 SNEGSKA (reference sequence).

This clonotype was detected many times. The J gene is TRBJ2-5, the V gene TRBV25-1; tentative D call: TRBD2 (5 bases). The CDR3 runs 14 residues. Germline V CDR1 and CDR2: MGHDK, SYGVNS. With 5 bases removed from V and 5 bases from J, the gap between germline ends came to 15 bases. Here the CDR3 reads CASSPGGPLETQYF. In DNA, the CDR3 is TGTGCCAGCAGTCCTGGCGGGCCCCTGGAGACCCAGTACTTC.

This clonotype has a count of ten or more. The chain carries TRBV5-1 and TRBJ1-4, with a tentative D call TRBD1 (6 bases). The ends were cut back, 4 bases at V and 8 bases at J, with 27 bases in the middle. Germline V gene lookup returns CDR1 SGHRS and CDR2 YFSETQ. This CDR3 is built from 18 residues. CDR3 amino acids: CASSTGQTVARFSEKLFF. The DNA for the CDR3 is TGCGCCAGCAGCACCGGACAGACGGTGGCCCGTTTTAGCGAAAAACTGTTTTTT.

This clonotype was seen many times. This chain joins TRBV5-1 and TRBJ2-5; 9 bases agree with TRBD1. This CDR3 is built from 16 residues. Germline loops: CDR1 SGHRS, CDR2 YFSETQ. J gave up 5 bases and V 4 bases, and 12 bases lay outside the gene matches. The DNA of the CDR3 is TGCGCCAGCAGCATCCTCTCCGGGACAGGGAAGGAGACCCAGTACTTC. Translating it yields CASSILSGTGKETQYF.

V usage is TRBV5-1 and J usage is TRBJ2-2; D is unresolved. The germline V gene encodes CDR1 SGHRS and CDR2 YFSETQ. The CDR3 covers 15 residues. Trimming removed 0 bases from V and 0 bases from J, with 6 bases in between. The CDR3 DNA reads as TGCGCCAGCAGCTTGGGACTCGCGAACACCGGGGAGCTGTTTTTT. It translates to CASSLGLANTGELFF.

This clonotype was detected many times. The J gene is TRBJ2-1, the V gene TRBV5-1; D is undetermined. Germline V gives CDR1 SGHRS, CDR2 YFSETQ. The CDR3 runs to 15 residues. Trimming removed 3 bases at V and 0 bases at J, with 10 bases between. CDR3 nucleotides: TGCGCCAGCAGCTCTACCAAAAGCTCCTACAATGAGCAGTTCTTC. It encodes CASSSTKSSYNEQFF.

At least ten counts were recorded for this clonotype. CDR3 DNA: TGTGCCAGCAGCTCAGTCGGGACAGGGGCGGGCGAGCAGTACTTC. As protein: CASSSVGTGAGEQYF. The chain links TRBV7-2 to TRBJ2-7; 10 nucleotides line up with TRBD1. The CDR3 covers 15 residues. Germline values: CDR1 SGHTA, CDR2 FQGNSA. V lost 4 bases and J lost 6; bases outside the gene matches: 9.

This clonotype was detected many times. The CDR3 sequence: CATSRQTGRSTGELFF. In DNA form, the CDR3 reads TGTGCCACCAGCAGACAGACAGGGCGGAGCACCGGGGAGCTGTTTTTT. The V gene is TRBV15, the J gene TRBJ2-2; TRBD1 matches 7 bases. CDR3 length: 16 amino acids. V dropped 2 bases and J dropped 4; count of bases not matched to a gene: 7. CDR1 is LNHNV, CDR2 YYDKDF, per germline (reference sequence).

This clonotype has at least ten counts. One end of the junction is discordant with germline, which a read error may explain. The chain combines TRBV28 with TRBJ2-4; 7 nucleotides match TRBD1. This CDR3 has 12 amino acids. Germline V gives CDR1 MDHEN, CDR2 SYDVKM. CDR3 nucleotides: TGTGCCAGCAGTCCTCCGGACAGGCCTGGTGTCTTC. Its protein product is CASSPPDRPGVF.

The chain combines TRBV20-1 with TRBJ1-5; D not resolved. The germline CDR1 and CDR2 sequences are DFQATT and SNEGSKA (reference sequence). The CDR3 consists of 12 residues. The V gene lost 6 bases and the J gene lost 7 bases, with 13 bases spanning the gap. CDR3 in DNA: TGCAGTGCCCCCGCCGCGGGACAGCCCCAGCATTTT. Its translation is CSAPAAGQPQHF.

This clonotype was recorded at least ten times. The chain recombines TRBV7-2 with TRBJ2-3; 8 bases match TRBD1. This CDR3 contains 15 residues. Germline assignment: CDR1 SGHTA and CDR2 FQGNSA. The J segment lost 3 bases and the V segment lost 6 bases, leaving 8 bases of the junction unmatched. CDR3 in amino acids: CASRPGQGTTDTQYF. In nucleotides, the CDR3 is TGTGCCAGCAGACCCGGACAGGGAACGACAGATACGCAGTATTTT.

Ten or more counts support this clonotype. The chain employs TRBV27 and TRBJ2-1, with TRBD2 identical over 8 bases. This CDR3 region has 15 residues. CDR1 is MNHEY and CDR2 is SMNVEV in the germline V gene (reference sequence). V shed 5 bases, J shed 7 bases, and the junction held 10 bases outside the gene matches. In DNA, the CDR3 is TGTGCCAGCAGTCCCCTAACGGGGGGGCCTAATGAGCAGTTCTTC. It yields the protein CASSPLTGGPNEQFF.

This clonotype showed up many times. The V and J genes are TRBV5-1 and TRBJ2-5, with 7 nucleotides matching TRBD2. The CDR3 runs 14 residues. Trimming cost V 4 bases and J 2 bases; bases outside gene matches: 5. CDR1 is SGHRS and CDR2 is YFSETQ in the germline V gene. The CDR3 DNA reads TGCGCCAGCAGCCACCAGCGGGGTCAAGAGACCCAGTACTTC. Its translation is CASSHQRGQETQYF. Supplemented by reference TRBV5-1 and TRBJ2-5, the full variable domain reads KAGVTQTPRYLIKTRGQQVTLSCSPISGHRSVSWYQQTPGQGLQFLFEYFSETQRNKGNFPGRFSGRQFSNSRSEMNVSTLELGDSALYLCASSHQRGQETQYFGPGTRLLVL.

This clonotype has ten or more counts. This chain joins TRBV29-1 and TRBJ2-5, with D hard to call. This CDR3 comprises 12 residues. Germline CDR1 is SQVTM and CDR2 is ANQGSEA. V was trimmed by 2 bases and J by 4 bases, leaving 8 bases between them. CDR3 sequence: CSVEFGVETQYF. The CDR3 DNA follows: TGCAGCGTTGAATTTGGAGTAGAGACCCAGTACTTC.

This clonotype was counted many times. The chain uses TRBV12-3 or TRBV12-4 and TRBJ2-6; D is unresolved. V lost 3 bases, J lost 0 bases, and 6 bases lay in between. The CDR3 is 15 amino acids. CDR3 in DNA: TGTGCCAGCAGTTTTCCGGTCTCTGGGGCCAACGTCCTGACTTTC. This encodes CASSFPVSGANVLTF.